The present TCR beta chain was sequenced within a study of blood T cell repertoires in COVID-19. Across the study: Specimens from acute and convalescent COVID-19 originated in the United States, Italy and Spain.

Method: immunoSEQ multiplex PCR; TCRdb's copy keeps in-frame clones and lacks some. The sample consists of approximately 150,000 clones, around 82% of them appearing once. Trimming removed 4 bases from V and 5 bases from J, with 20 bases in between. Germline V CDR1 and CDR2: LGHDT, YNNKEL (reference sequence). This CDR3 has 16 amino acids. Enrollees, roughly 18 to 95 years old, lived in approximately 25 US areas. What the recovered Cohort 3 donors had was two negative PCRs, clearance, or symptom resolution. This receptor was identified in a man aged 55 to 69 who had recovered from COVID-19. What was sequenced was PBMCs or T cells enriched from blood (not recorded which). The rearrangement uses TRBV3-1 (or the pseudogene TRBV3-2) and TRBJ2-5, with a possible D match to TRBD2 (7 bases). The CDR3 region is CASSPGEWGGRETQYF. In DNA, the CDR3 is TGTGCCAGCAGCCCCGGCGAATGGGGGGGGCGGGAGACCCAGTACTTC.